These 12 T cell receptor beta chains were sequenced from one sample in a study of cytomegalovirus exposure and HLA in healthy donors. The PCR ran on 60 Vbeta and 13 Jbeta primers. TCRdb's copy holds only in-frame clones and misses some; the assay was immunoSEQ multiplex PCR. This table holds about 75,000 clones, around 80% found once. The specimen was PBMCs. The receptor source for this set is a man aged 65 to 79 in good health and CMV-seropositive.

DNA for the CDR3: TGTGCCAGCAGCCTCGGGGGGTTCCCAGATACGCAGTATTTT. Protein sequence: CASSLGGFPDTQYF. V gene TRBV7-9 combines with J gene TRBJ2-3; 7 bases agree with TRBD2. The trim removed 5 bases at V and 4 bases at J, leaving 6 bases unmatched. This CDR3 comprises 14 residues. Germline lookup yields CDR1 SEHNR and CDR2 FQNEAQ (reference sequence).

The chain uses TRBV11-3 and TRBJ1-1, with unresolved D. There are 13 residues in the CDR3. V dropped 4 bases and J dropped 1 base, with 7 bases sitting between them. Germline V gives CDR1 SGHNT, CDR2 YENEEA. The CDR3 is CASSSQENTEAFF. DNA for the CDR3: TGTGCCAGCAGCTCCCAGGAGAACACTGAAGCTTTCTTT.

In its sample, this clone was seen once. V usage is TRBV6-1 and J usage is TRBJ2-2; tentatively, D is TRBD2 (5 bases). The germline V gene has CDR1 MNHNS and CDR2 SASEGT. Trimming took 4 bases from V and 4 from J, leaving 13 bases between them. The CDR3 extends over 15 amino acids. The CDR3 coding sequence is TGTGCCAGCAGTGCGGTTCCGGCGGGCACCGGGGAGCTGTTTTTT. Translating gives CASSAVPAGTGELFF.

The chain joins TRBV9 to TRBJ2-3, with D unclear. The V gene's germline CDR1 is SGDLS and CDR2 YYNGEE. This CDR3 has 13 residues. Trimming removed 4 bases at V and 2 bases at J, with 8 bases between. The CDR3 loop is CASSSINTDTQYF. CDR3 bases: TGTGCCAGCAGCTCTATAAACACAGATACGCAGTATTTT.

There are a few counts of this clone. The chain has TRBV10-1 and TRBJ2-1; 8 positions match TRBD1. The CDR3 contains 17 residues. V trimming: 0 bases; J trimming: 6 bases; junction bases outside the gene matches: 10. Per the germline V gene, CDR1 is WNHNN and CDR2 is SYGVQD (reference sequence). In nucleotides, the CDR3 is TGCGCCAGCAGTGAGTCTGGTTTGGGGACAGGTATCAATGAGCAGTTCTTC. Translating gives CASSESGLGTGINEQFF.

CDR3 sequence reads: CASSFQVTGELFF. The CDR3 region has the DNA TGTGCCAGCAGCTTTCAGGTCACCGGGGAGCTGTTTTTT. This chain uses TRBV7-3 with TRBJ2-2; D call uncertain. The CDR3 runs to 13 residues. V was shortened by 3 bases and J by 4 bases, with 6 bases between the two germline ends. CDR1 is SGHTA, CDR2 FQGTGA, per germline.

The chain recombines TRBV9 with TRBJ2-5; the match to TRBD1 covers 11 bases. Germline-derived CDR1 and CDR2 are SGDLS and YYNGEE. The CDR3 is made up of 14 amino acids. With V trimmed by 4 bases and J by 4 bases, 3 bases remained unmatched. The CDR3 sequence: CASSIGQGAETQYF. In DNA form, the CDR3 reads TGTGCCAGCAGCATCGGACAGGGGGCAGAGACCCAGTACTTC.

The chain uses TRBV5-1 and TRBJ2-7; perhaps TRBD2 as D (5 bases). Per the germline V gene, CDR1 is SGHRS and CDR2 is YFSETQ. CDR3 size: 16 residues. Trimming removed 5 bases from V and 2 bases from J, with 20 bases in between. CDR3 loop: CASRHRWGALPYEQYF. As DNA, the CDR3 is TGCGCCAGCAGACACCGATGGGGAGCGCTGCCCTACGAGCAGTACTTC.

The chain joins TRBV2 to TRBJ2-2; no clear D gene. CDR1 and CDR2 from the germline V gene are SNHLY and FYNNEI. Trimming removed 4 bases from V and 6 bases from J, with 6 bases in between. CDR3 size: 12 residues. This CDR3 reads CASSVFAGELFF. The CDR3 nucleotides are TGTGCCAGCAGTGTTTTCGCCGGGGAGCTGTTTTTT.

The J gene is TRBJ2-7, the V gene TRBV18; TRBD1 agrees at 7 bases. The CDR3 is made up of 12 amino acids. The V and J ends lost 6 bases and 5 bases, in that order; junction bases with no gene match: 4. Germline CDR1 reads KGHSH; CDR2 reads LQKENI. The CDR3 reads CASSTGVNEQYF. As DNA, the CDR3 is TGTGCCAGCTCTACAGGGGTCAACGAGCAGTACTTC.

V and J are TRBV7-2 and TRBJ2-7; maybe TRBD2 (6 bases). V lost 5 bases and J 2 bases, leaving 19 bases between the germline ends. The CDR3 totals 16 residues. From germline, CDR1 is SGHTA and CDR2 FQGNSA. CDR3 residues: CASSPPDGGKAYEQYF. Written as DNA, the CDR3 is TGTGCCAGCAGCCCCCCGGACGGGGGAAAGGCCTACGAGCAGTACTTC.

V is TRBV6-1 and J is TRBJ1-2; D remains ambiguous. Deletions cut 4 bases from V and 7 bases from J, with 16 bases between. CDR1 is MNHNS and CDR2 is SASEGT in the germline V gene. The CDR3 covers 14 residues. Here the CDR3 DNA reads TGTGCCAGCAGTGCGGCGGGGAGCGCTTCTGGCTACACCTTC. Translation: CASSAAGSASGYTF.